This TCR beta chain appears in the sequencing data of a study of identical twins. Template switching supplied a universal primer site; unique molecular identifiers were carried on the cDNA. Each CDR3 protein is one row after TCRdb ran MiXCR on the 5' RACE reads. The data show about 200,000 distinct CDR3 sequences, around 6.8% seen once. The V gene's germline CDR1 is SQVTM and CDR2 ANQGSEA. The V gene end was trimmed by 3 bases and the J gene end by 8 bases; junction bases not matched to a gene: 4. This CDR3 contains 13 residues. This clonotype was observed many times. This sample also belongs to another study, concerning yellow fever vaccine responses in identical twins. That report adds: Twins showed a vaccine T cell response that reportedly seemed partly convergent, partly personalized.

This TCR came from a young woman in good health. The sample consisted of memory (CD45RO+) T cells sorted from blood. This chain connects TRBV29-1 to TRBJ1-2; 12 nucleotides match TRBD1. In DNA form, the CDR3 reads TGCAGCGTTGAGGGACAGGGGGCTGGGGGCTACACCTTC. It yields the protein CSVEGQGAGGYTF. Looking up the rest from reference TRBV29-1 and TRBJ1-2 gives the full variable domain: SAVISQKPSRDICQRGTSLTIQCQVDSQVTMMFWYRQQPGQSLTLIATANQGSEATYESGFVIDKFPISRPNLTFSTLTVSNMSPEDSSIYLCSVEGQGAGGYTFGSGTRLTVV.